Each of the 16 T cell receptor beta chains below was sequenced from the same sample in a study of T cell responses to AZD1222 COVID-19 vaccine. Profiled with immunoSEQ multiplex PCR; TCRdb holds only in-frame clones, not every one. The sample includes 130,000 or so clones, around 87% seen only once; the top ten take under 4%. Sequenced material: peripheral blood, taken on day 0 of AZD1222 vaccination. These receptors all come from an adult in good health.

This clone was seen a few times. The V call is TRBV18, the J call TRBJ2-7; D could derive from TRBD1 or TRBD2 (6 bases each). CDR3 length equals 16 residues. Germline V gene sequence: CDR1 KGHSH, CDR2 LQKENI. The V end lost 3 bases, the J end lost 5 bases, and 20 bases lay between the germline ends. The CDR3 spells CASSPSFRGLAHEQYF. The DNA for the CDR3 is TGTGCCAGCTCACCGTCCTTCCGGGGGCTGGCCCACGAGCAGTACTTC.

This sequence joins TRBV5-5 and TRBJ2-7; D remains unclear. Germline CDR1 reads SGHKS; CDR2 reads YYEKEE (reference sequence). V lost 1 base, J lost 3 bases, and 11 bases lay in between. The CDR3 is 14 amino acids. For the CDR3, the DNA is TGTGCCAGCAGCTTGAATTCCCTAGACTACGAGCAGTACTTC. This encodes CASSLNSLDYEQYF.

The chain carries TRBV5-1 and TRBJ2-2; D is unclear. Germline CDR1 and CDR2: SGHRS and YFSETQ. The CDR3 extends over 13 amino acids. V lost 4 bases and J lost 5, with 9 bases in between. The CDR3: CASSPHETGELFF. DNA of the CDR3: TGCGCCAGCAGCCCTCACGAGACCGGGGAGCTGTTTTTT.

The chain links TRBV5-5 to TRBJ1-6, with D perhaps TRBD1 (5 bases). The CDR3 runs 14 residues. The germline V gene has CDR1 SGHKS and CDR2 YYEKEE (reference sequence). V was trimmed by 0 bases and J by 6 bases, leaving 7 bases between them. CDR3 region: CASSLAGANSPLHF. CDR3 bases: TGTGCCAGCAGCTTGGCCGGGGCTAATTCACCCCTCCACTTT.

The rearrangement joins TRBV7-6 to TRBJ2-5; TRBD1 matches at 9 bases. Germline CDR1 and CDR2: SGHVS and FNYEAQ. The junction had 13 bases not matched to a gene; V was cut back by 3 bases and J by 14 bases. The CDR3 runs 14 residues. In DNA, the CDR3 is TGTGCCAGCAGCTTGGGTTACTCAGGACAGGGGCACTACTTC. As protein: CASSLGYSGQGHYF.

This chain uses TRBV28 with TRBJ1-2, with TRBD1 matching over 8 bases. V lost 7 bases, J lost 7 bases, and 8 bases stayed unmatched. CDR1 is MDHEN, CDR2 SYDVKM, per germline. The CDR3 length is 13 residues. The CDR3 here is CASMPVDRGGYTF. The CDR3 DNA reads TGTGCCAGCATGCCGGTAGACAGGGGTGGCTACACCTTC.

This chain joins TRBV28 and TRBJ2-1; 9 nucleotides agree with TRBD2. Trimming cost V 9 bases and J 4 bases; bases outside gene matches: 4. The CDR3 totals 13 residues. Germline V gene lookup returns CDR1 MDHEN and CDR2 SYDVKM. In DNA, the CDR3 is TGTGCCAGTACCGGACTAGCGTACAATGAGCAGTTCTTC. Protein product: CASTGLAYNEQFF.

The chain uses TRBV7-9 and TRBJ1-6; D perhaps matches TRBD1 (6 bases). Germline loops: CDR1 SEHNR, CDR2 FQNEAQ (reference sequence). CDR3 length: 17 amino acids. Trimming removed 2 bases from V and 8 bases from J, with 19 bases in between. The chain's CDR3 is CASSLRGTQFEHSPLHF. DNA of the CDR3: TGTGCCAGCAGCTTAAGGGGGACCCAATTTGAGCATTCACCCCTCCACTTT.

The chain joins TRBV5-1 to TRBJ1-5, with no clear D. Germline assignment: CDR1 SGHRS and CDR2 YFSETQ. V was pared by 4 bases and J by 0 bases, with 17 bases between. The CDR3 spans 17 residues. The CDR3 loop reads CASSPGRAKYSNQPQHF. Here the CDR3 DNA reads TGCGCCAGCAGCCCCGGAAGGGCAAAATATAGCAATCAGCCCCAGCATTTT. The full variable domain, rest sourced from reference TRBV5-1 and TRBJ1-5, is KAGVTQTPRYLIKTRGQQVTLSCSPISGHRSVSWYQQTPGQGLQFLFEYFSETQRNKGNFPGRFSGRQFSNSRSEMNVSTLELGDSALYLCASSPGRAKYSNQPQHFGDGTRLSIL.

This clone was picked up many times. This chain joins TRBV7-2 and TRBJ1-5, with 10 nucleotides matching TRBD1. Per germline, CDR1 SGHTA and CDR2 FQGNSA. The CDR3 totals 15 residues. Germline trimming cut 5 bases from V and 7 bases from J; bases unmatched to any gene: 8. The CDR3 bases are TGTGCCAGCAGCGAGGACAGGGGGTTGTACCAGCCCCAGCATTTT. This encodes CASSEDRGLYQPQHF.

This chain links TRBV27 with TRBJ2-2; D not certain. In germline, CDR1 is MNHEY, CDR2 SMNVEV (reference sequence). Deletions cut 2 bases from V and 2 bases from J, with 3 bases between. The CDR3 totals 13 residues. Here the CDR3 reads CASSLDNTGELFF. The DNA of the CDR3 is TGTGCCAGCAGTTTAGACAACACCGGGGAGCTGTTTTTT.

This clone turned up a few times. CDR3 in DNA: TGTGCCAGCAGTGGACAGGGGGCGGGTTCACCCCTCCACTTT. Translating it yields CASSGQGAGSPLHF. The chain joins TRBV14 to TRBJ1-6; TRBD1 matches at 11 bases. The germline gives CDR1 SGHDN, CDR2 FVKESK. J gave up 9 bases and V 6 bases, and 4 bases lay outside the gene matches. The CDR3 loop spans 14 amino acids.

The chain employs TRBV7-3 and TRBJ1-5; D unresolved. This CDR3 region has 14 residues. Trimming removed 6 bases from V and 5 bases from J, with 14 bases in between. Germline loops: CDR1 SGHTA, CDR2 FQGTGA. The CDR3 region has the DNA TGTGCCAGCAGTTGCCGGGTCTCGGATCAGCCCCAGCATTTT. Translation gives CASSCRVSDQPQHF.

Judged by abundance, this clone is medium-sized (0.01 to 0.1%). The chain carries TRBV11-2 and TRBJ2-3, with 7 bases aligning to TRBD1. The J segment lost 3 bases and the V segment lost 0 bases, leaving 6 bases of the junction unmatched. Germline V CDR1 and CDR2: SGHAT, FQNNGV. The CDR3 runs 16 residues. CDR3 in amino acids: CASSLDGAGGTDTQYF. The CDR3 DNA follows: TGTGCCAGCAGCTTAGATGGGGCAGGGGGAACAGATACGCAGTATTTT.

The rearrangement links TRBV29-1 to TRBJ2-3; D is perhaps TRBD1 (6 bases). CDR1 is SQVTM and CDR2 is ANQGSEA in the germline V gene. V was trimmed by 3 bases and J by 1 base, leaving 14 bases between them. CDR3 length: 15 residues. CDR3 coding DNA: TGCAGCGTTGAGGTACAGGGCGGGCGCACAGATACGCAGTATTTT. Its protein is CSVEVQGGRTDTQYF.

This clone showed up just once. This rearrangement joins TRBV27 to TRBJ2-2; TRBD1 matches at 8 bases. After removal of 2 bases from V and 3 bases from J, the junction contained 2 bases not matched to a gene. In germline, CDR1 is MNHEY, CDR2 SMNVEV (reference sequence). This CDR3 has 15 residues. The CDR3: CASSLKTGDTGELFF. The CDR3 DNA sequence: TGTGCCAGCAGTTTAAAGACAGGGGACACCGGGGAGCTGTTTTTT.